This is a list of T cell receptor beta chains from one sample in a study of T cell changes during pregnancy in multiple sclerosis. Produced via immunoSEQ multiplex PCR; TCRdb's table is partial and in-frame only. This sample yields approximately 58,000 clones, of which roughly 90% are seen a single time; 2.5% to 3.5% belongs to the top ten. Sequenced material: peripheral blood, taken in the second trimester of pregnancy. All receptors come from a female donor in good health, enrolled as a control in a pregnancy study. The CDR3 runs from the conserved cysteine through the conserved F or W. Fields, in order: clone size, D gene, V gene, J gene, CDR3 length, CDR3 DNA, CDR3 protein. A D gene is named only where the DNA matches it firmly. A row's size may be missing; if present it is once, few, many or a size class.

>-|TRBD2|TRBV5-4|TRBJ2-1|16
TGTGCCAGCAGCTCCGCTAAGTCGGGGGGTGGGGATGAGCAGTTCTTC
CASSSAKSGGGDEQFF
>few|TRBD1|TRBV7-9|TRBJ1-5|15
TGTGCCAGCAGCTTAGGGCCGGGACAGAATCAGCCCCAGCATTTT
CASSLGPGQNQPQHF
>-|TRBD2|TRBV5-1|TRBJ2-7|14
TGCGCCAGCAGCCATAGCGGGGGGTCCTACGAGCAGTACTTC
CASSHSGGSYEQYF
>-|TRBD1|TRBV5-1|TRBJ2-4|16
TGCGCCAGCAGCTCTCAGGGGGCGAATGGCAAAAACATTCAGTACTTC
CASSSQGANGKNIQYF
>-|TRBD1|TRBV15|TRBJ2-2|14
TGTGCCACCAGCAGGGGGACAGGCACCGGGGAGCTGTTTTTT
CATSRGTGTGELFF
>-|-|TRBV7-2|TRBJ1-4|14
TGTGCCAGCAGCTCACAGGGTAGTGGAGAAAAACTGTTTTTT
CASSSQGSGEKLFF
>-|TRBD2|TRBV5-1|TRBJ2-1|18
TGCGCCAGCAGCTTGGGGTCTAGCGGGAAGAGCTCCTACAATGAGCAGTTCTTC
CASSLGSSGKSSYNEQFF
>-|-|TRBV5-1|TRBJ1-2|15
TGCGCCAGCAGCCGTTCCAGGGGAAAAAGCTATGGCTACACCTTC
CASSRSRGKSYGYTF
>-|TRBD1|TRBV7-9|TRBJ2-2|17
TGTGCCAGCAGCTTTCGACGGGACAGGAGAAACACCGGGGAGCTGTTTTTT
CASSFRRDRRNTGELFF
>-|-|TRBV7-2|TRBJ2-1|13
TGTGCCAGCAGACAAAGCGTGAGTAATGAGCAGTTCTTC
CASRQSVSNEQFF
>-|-|TRBV6-6|TRBJ1-1|16
TGTGCCAGCAGTTATGAGGGAGGATCCCTGAACACTGAAGCTTTCTTT
CASSYEGGSLNTEAFF
>-|TRBD1|TRBV7-3|TRBJ2-1|14
TGTGCCAGCAGCTTGGACAGGGTCAACAATGAGCAGTTCTTC
CASSLDRVNNEQFF
>-|TRBD2|TRBV7-8|TRBJ2-1|16
TGTGCCAGCAGCCTAGAGGCGGGAGTAGCTTACAATGAGCAGTTCTTC
CASSLEAGVAYNEQFF
>once|-|TRBV5-1|TRBJ2-5|14
TGCGCCAGCAGCTTGGGAGGGGGAACCGAGACCCAGTACTTC
CASSLGGGTETQYF
>-|TRBD1|TRBV18|TRBJ2-7|15
TGTGCCAGCTCACCCTCAACAGGGGGCACCTACGAGCAGTACTTC
CASSPSTGGTYEQYF
>few|-|TRBV2|TRBJ2-5|14
TGTGCCACCACCCGCTTGGAGTTCCAAGAGACCCAGTACTTC
CATTRLEFQETQYF
>-|-|TRBV5-8|TRBJ1-1|12
TGTGCCAGCAGCCTTGGACTCACTGAAGCTTTCTTT
CASSLGLTEAFF
>-|-|TRBV25-1|TRBJ1-4|16
TGTGCCAGCAGTGACGGGGGGGGCAGATCGCATGAAAAACTGTTTTTT
CASSDGGGRSHEKLFF
>-|-|TRBV10-3|TRBJ1-2|15
TGTGCCATCAGTGAGTGGGCCAGGCAAACCTATGGCTACACCTTC
CAISEWARQTYGYTF
>-|TRBD1|TRBV15|TRBJ1-6|13
TGTGCCGTCACACAGGGGCCGGGGTCACCCCTCCACTTT
CAVTQGPGSPLHF
>-|TRBD2|TRBV27|TRBJ2-4|18
TGTGCCAGCAGTTCCTTGGGGACTAGCGGGACGCCGCGGAACATTCAGTACTTC
CASSSLGTSGTPRNIQYF
>-|-|TRBV29-1|TRBJ1-4|13
TGCAGCGTCGGACAGAATTCCAATGAAAAACTGTTTTTT
CSVGQNSNEKLFF
>-|-|TRBV6-4|TRBJ2-2|15
TGTGCCAGCAGTGAGACGCTAGATGGTTCCGGGGAGCTGTTTTTT
CASSETLDGSGELFF
>-|TRBD1|TRBV5-1|TRBJ2-3|14
TGCGCCAGCAGCTTAGGGGGCTACACAGATACGCAGTATTTT
CASSLGGYTDTQYF
>-|-|TRBV7-2|TRBJ2-7|12
TGTGCCAGCAGCTTAGACACCTACGAGCAGTACTTC
CASSLDTYEQYF
>-|-|TRBV4-3|TRBJ1-3|16
TGCGCCAGCAGCCAAGAGTTCGCAGGGTCTGGAAACACCATATATTTT
CASSQEFAGSGNTIYF
>-|TRBD1|TRBV4-2|TRBJ2-2|18
TGTGCCAGCAGCCGGCGGGACAGGGGGCGGGGGAACACCGGGGAGCTGTTTTTT
CASSRRDRGRGNTGELFF
>-|TRBD2|TRBV6-1|TRBJ2-3|14
TGTGCCAGCACCATGGGGGGGGGCACAGATACGCAGTATTTT
CASTMGGGTDTQYF
>-|-|TRBV19|TRBJ1-1|11
TGTGCCGTACGACGGGGCACTGAAGCTTTCTTT
CAVRRGTEAFF
>-|TRBD1|TRBV7-9|TRBJ1-2|16
TGTGCCAGCAGCTTAGTGACAGGGGGCCCTTACTATGGCTACACCTTC
CASSLVTGGPYYGYTF
>-|-|TRBV10-3|TRBJ2-7|13
TGTGCCATCAGTGAGGGGCAGTCCTACGAGCAGTACTTC
CAISEGQSYEQYF
>-|-|TRBV29-1|TRBJ1-1|13
TGCAGCGTTGGGGTCGGCAGGGCCACTGAAGCTTTCTTT
CSVGVGRATEAFF
>-|TRBD2|TRBV7-3|TRBJ2-1|14
TGTGCCAGCAGCTCACTAGCGGGGGGGGTTGAGCAGTTCTTC
CASSSLAGGVEQFF
>-|-|TRBV5-4|TRBJ1-1|13
TGTGCCAGCAGCTCCTGGGGGGAGGTTGAAGCTTTCTTT
CASSSWGEVEAFF
>-|-|TRBV7-3|TRBJ2-2|13
TGTGCCAGCAGGGAGGGTGGCGCAGGGGAGCTGTTTTTT
CASREGGAGELFF
>-|-|TRBV9|TRBJ2-2|16
TGTGCCAGCAGCGCCGGGACTCCCATTGACACCGGGGAGCTGTTTTTT
CASSAGTPIDTGELFF
>-|TRBD1|TRBV28|TRBJ1-5|15
TGTGCCAGCAGTCCGGACAGGGTGGGAGTTCAGCCCCAGCATTTT
CASSPDRVGVQPQHF
>-|TRBD1|TRBV18|TRBJ1-2|18
TGTGCCAGCTCCCCTGCTCGGGGACAGGGTGAAGTCCACTATGGCTACACCTTC
CASSPARGQGEVHYGYTF
>-|TRBD2|TRBV5-1|TRBJ2-3|16
TGCGCCAGCTGCGTGGGGGCTAGCGGGAGTGCAGATACGCAGTATTTT
CASCVGASGSADTQYF
>-|TRBD1|TRBV7-2|TRBJ1-2|14
TGTGCCAGCAGCACAGGACAGGGGGCGGGTGGCTACACCTTC
CASSTGQGAGGYTF
>-|TRBD1|TRBV11-2|TRBJ1-1|15
TGTGCCAGCAGCGCCGTCAGGGGGCACGGCACTGAAGCTTTCTTT
CASSAVRGHGTEAFF
>few|-|TRBV7-9|TRBJ2-1|15
TGTGCCAGCACCTCGGGGTTAACAAGACGCAATGAGCAGTTCTTC
CASTSGLTRRNEQFF
>-|TRBD1|TRBV7-6|TRBJ2-7|17
TGTGCCAGCAGCTTATCTACCCCGACAGGGGGCAGGAACGAGCAGTACTTC
CASSLSTPTGGRNEQYF
>-|-|TRBV19|TRBJ2-1|17
TGTGCCAGTTTCCCCACCCGGGGGGCGACAGCTTACAATGAGCAGTTCTTC
CASFPTRGATAYNEQFF
>-|TRBD1|TRBV11-2|TRBJ1-5|14
TGTGCCAGCAGTCGTACAGGGGCCAATCAGCCCCAGCATTTT
CASSRTGANQPQHF
>-|-|TRBV19|TRBJ1-1|18
TGTGCCAGTAGCCTCACCACCCGGGAGGCGGGAGGGAATACTGAAGCTTTCTTT
CASSLTTREAGGNTEAFF
>-|-|TRBV7-2|TRBJ2-1|17
TGTGCCAGCAGCTTAGGCCCCGGGACTCCACCATCCAATGAGCAGTTCTTC
CASSLGPGTPPSNEQFF
>-|TRBD2|TRBV14|TRBJ2-1|15
TGTGCCAGCAGCTCTCGGACTAGCGGGAGAAATGAGCAGTTCTTC
CASSSRTSGRNEQFF
>-|-|TRBV13|TRBJ2-6|13
TGTGCCAGCACGCTATCTGGGGCCAACGTCCTGACTTTC
CASTLSGANVLTF
>-|-|TRBV7-6|TRBJ2-3|13
TGTGCCAGCAGCTTAGGGGCGACCAATACGCAGTATTTT
CASSLGATNTQYF
>-|-|TRBV27|TRBJ2-3|16
TGTGCCAGCAGTCCGACAGGTGCCCTGGGGACAGATACGCAGTATTTT
CASSPTGALGTDTQYF
>once|TRBD2|TRBV5-4|TRBJ2-1|17
TGTGCCAGCAGCCCCGCGGGGGGGGTAGCGGCCTACAATGAGCAGTTCTTC
CASSPAGGVAAYNEQFF
>-|TRBD2|TRBV5-1|TRBJ2-7|16
TGCGCCAGCAGCTTGGCTGGGACTAGCAGCTCCTACGAGCAGTACTTC
CASSLAGTSSSYEQYF